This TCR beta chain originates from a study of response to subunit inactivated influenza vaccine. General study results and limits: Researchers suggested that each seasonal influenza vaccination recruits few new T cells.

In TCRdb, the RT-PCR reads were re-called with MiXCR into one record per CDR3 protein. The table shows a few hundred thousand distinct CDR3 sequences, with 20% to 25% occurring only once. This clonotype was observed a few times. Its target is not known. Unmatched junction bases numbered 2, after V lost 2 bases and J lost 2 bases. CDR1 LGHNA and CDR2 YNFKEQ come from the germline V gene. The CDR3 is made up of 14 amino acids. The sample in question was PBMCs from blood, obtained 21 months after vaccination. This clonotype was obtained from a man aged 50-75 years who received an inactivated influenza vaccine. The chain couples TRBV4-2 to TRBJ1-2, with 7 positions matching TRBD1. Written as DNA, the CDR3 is TGTGCCAGCAGCCAAACGACAGGGAACTATGGCTACACCTTC. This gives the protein CASSQTTGNYGYTF.